These 8 T cell receptor beta chains were sequenced from one sample in a study of vaccination and CD4 T cells after COVID-19. Cultured CD4+ T cells had their DNA profiled by the Oncomine TCR Beta short-read assay. TCRdb processed the PCR reads anew with MiXCR; each CDR3 protein has one entry. The data show approximately 5,000 distinct CDR3 sequences, 27% seen once. As for treatment: approximately nine-day PBMC culture with coronavirus spike peptide pools or control peptides (ViraFEST assay). CD4+ T cells that came from the unexposed donor were collected before the COVID-19 pandemic (2011-2018). For these receptors, no antigen is known. The source material was CD4+ T cells from blood, cultured in vitro. The source is a human donor in good health.

The chain has TRBV20-1 and TRBJ1-5, with D hard to call. The germline V gene encodes CDR1 DFQATT and CDR2 SNEGSKA (reference sequence). The V end lost 5 bases, the J end lost 5 bases, and 13 bases lay between the germline ends. CDR3 length equals 13 residues. CDR3 nucleotide sequence: TGCAGTGCTTACGCGGGCAACGATCAGCCCCAGCATTTT. Its protein product is CSAYAGNDQPQHF.

CDR3 sequence: CASSPPRTADYEQYF. CDR3 nucleotides: TGCGCCAGCAGCCCGCCCCGGACAGCCGACTACGAGCAGTACTTC. This chain links TRBV5-1 with TRBJ2-7, with a tentative D call TRBD1 (6 bases). The CDR3 consists of 15 residues. V was shortened by 4 bases and J by 3 bases, with 17 bases between the two germline ends. Germline assignment: CDR1 SGHRS and CDR2 YFSETQ.

This chain connects TRBV29-1 to TRBJ2-1; D possibly matches TRBD1 or TRBD2 (6 bases each). Germline-derived CDR1 and CDR2 are SQVTM and ANQGSEA. Trimming pared 3 bases from V and 3 bases from J, leaving 15 bases between. The CDR3 is made up of 15 amino acids. CDR3 sequence (DNA): TGCAGCGTTGAGGGGGGCAGGGACAACTACAATGAGCAGTTCTTC. Encoded protein: CSVEGGRDNYNEQFF.

In its sample, this clonotype was seen a few times. The genes are TRBV19 and TRBJ1-2, with D hard to call. There are 14 residues in the CDR3. V lost 5 bases to trimming and J lost 4 bases, with 14 bases between them. Germline V gene sequence: CDR1 LNHDA, CDR2 SQIVND (reference sequence). CDR3 nucleotides: TGTGCCAGTAGTGACGGCGCGGAGGCCTATGGCTACACCTTC. It specifies CASSDGAEAYGYTF.

The chain employs TRBV28 and TRBJ2-2; a weak D match, TRBD2 (6 bases). This CDR3 region has 13 residues. V shed 5 bases and J shed 3 bases, with 7 bases lying between them. Germline V gene sequence: CDR1 MDHEN, CDR2 SYDVKM. CDR3 sequence reads: CASSRGYTGELFF. Written as DNA, the CDR3 is TGTGCCAGCAGTCGGGGGTACACCGGGGAGCTGTTTTTT.

Points on this clonotype: A read error may account for a junction end that differs from germline. The gene calls are TRBV15 and TRBJ1-3, with D hard to call. CDR1 LNHNV and CDR2 YYDKDF come from the germline V gene (reference sequence). CDR3 size: 16 residues. The CDR3 region has the DNA TGTGACACCAGCAGAGATCGGGTAGCCTCTGGAAACACCATATATTTT. This encodes CDTSRDRVASGNTIYF.

This chain connects TRBV6-4 to TRBJ2-2; D remains unclear. The CDR3 length is 13 residues. The germline CDR1 and CDR2 sequences are MRHNA and SNTAGT. The germline V and J ends were trimmed by 4 bases and 1 base, with 4 bases remaining between them. The CDR3 spells CASSAGNTGELFF. CDR3 nucleotide sequence: TGTGCCAGCAGTGCAGGGAACACCGGGGAGCTGTTTTTT.

The V call is TRBV6-1, the J call TRBJ2-2; no firm D call. The CDR3 consists of 14 residues. Germline V gene sequence: CDR1 MNHNS, CDR2 SASEGT. Trimming took off 6 bases at V and 1 base at J, with 9 bases between the two ends. This chain's CDR3 is CASSIQRNTGELFF. The CDR3 DNA sequence: TGTGCCAGCAGCATACAGAGGAACACCGGGGAGCTGTTTTTT.